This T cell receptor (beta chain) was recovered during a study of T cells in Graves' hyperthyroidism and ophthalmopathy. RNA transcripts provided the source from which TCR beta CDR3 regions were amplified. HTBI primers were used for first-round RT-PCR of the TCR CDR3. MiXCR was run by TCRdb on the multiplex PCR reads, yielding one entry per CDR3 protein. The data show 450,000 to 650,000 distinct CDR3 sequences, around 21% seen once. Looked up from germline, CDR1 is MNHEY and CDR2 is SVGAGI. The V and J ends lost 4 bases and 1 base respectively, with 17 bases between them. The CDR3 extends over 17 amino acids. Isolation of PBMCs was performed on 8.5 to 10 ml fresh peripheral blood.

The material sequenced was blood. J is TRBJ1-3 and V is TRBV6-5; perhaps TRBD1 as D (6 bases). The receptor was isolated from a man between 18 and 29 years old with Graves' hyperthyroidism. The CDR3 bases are TGTGCCAGCAGTTCCAACCGGGACACCCTGTCTGGAAACACCATATATTTT. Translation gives CASSSNRDTLSGNTIYF.